This entry concerns a single T cell receptor (beta chain). Its antigen is unknown. The V gene's germline CDR1 is MNHNS and CDR2 SASEGT. The CDR3 covers 15 residues. The V end was cut by 2 bases, the J end by 2 bases, with 10 bases between. A quantitative 5'-RACE method, one with molecular barcodes, was used to make TCR beta libraries. TCRdb re-derived calls from the 5' RACE reads in MiXCR, one entry per CDR3 protein. This sample has around 220,000 distinct CDR3 sequences; 10% occur once, and the top ten carry less than 25%. This specimen comes from a study of CD8 T cells in ankylosing spondylitis. Broader study findings: Disease-linked clones reportedly concentrated significantly in matched ankylosing spondylitis synovial fluid. A motif of roughly 8 highly homologous TCR beta variants was seen as apparently characteristic of ankylosing spondylitis blood.

The source is a male donor with ankylosing spondylitis or in good health (not recorded which). The chain links TRBV6-1 to TRBJ2-1; D could derive from TRBD1 or TRBD2 (5 bases each). Sequenced sample: blood, either unsorted or a sorted T cell fraction (not recorded which). The CDR3 sequence: CASSEPGTAYNEQFF. The CDR3 region has the DNA TGTGCCAGCAGTGAACCCGGGACGGCCTACAATGAGCAGTTCTTC.